The 30 T cell receptor beta chains below were found in one sample sequenced in a study of early T cells in non-severe SARS-CoV-2 infection. MiXCR, applied by TCRdb to the 5' RACE reads, yields one record per CDR3 protein. The sample gives approximately 89,000 distinct CDR3 sequences, more than 12% of which show up once; 3% is in the top ten. The sequenced material came from whole blood. These receptors all come from an adult who was a healthcare worker with PCR-confirmed SARS-CoV-2 infection or an uninfected control (not recorded which).

In its sample, this clonotype was seen a few times. The chain recombines TRBV11-1 with TRBJ2-7; the D gene is possibly TRBD1 (6 bases). V was trimmed by 3 bases and J by 3 bases, leaving 12 bases between them. Germline V gene sequence: CDR1 SGHAT, CDR2 FQDESV (reference sequence). CDR3 length: 14 amino acids. In DNA form, the CDR3 reads TGTGCCAGCAGCTTGAGGACAGCAGACTACGAGCAGTACTTC. Translation: CASSLRTADYEQYF.

This clonotype appeared many times. The CDR3 is CSARDRGLSTEAFF. The CDR3 DNA sequence: TGCAGTGCTAGGGACAGGGGCCTGAGCACTGAAGCTTTCTTT. This chain joins TRBV20-1 and TRBJ1-1; 9 bases are shared with TRBD1. J lost 4 bases, V lost 3 bases, and 6 bases had no gene match. CDR1 and CDR2 from the germline V gene are DFQATT and SNEGSKA (reference sequence). The CDR3 is made up of 14 amino acids.

The J gene is TRBJ2-7, the V gene TRBV5-1; 8 bases align to TRBD1. The germline CDR1 and CDR2 sequences are SGHRS and YFSETQ. V shed 3 bases, J shed 2 bases, and the junction held 10 bases outside the gene matches. The CDR3 length is 16 residues. The CDR3 is CASSWTGTGLPYEQYF. CDR3 bases: TGCGCCAGCAGCTGGACCGGGACAGGCCTGCCCTACGAGCAGTACTTC.

This clonotype has a count of ten or more. The genes are TRBV9 and TRBJ2-1; 9 bases fit TRBD2. Germline CDR1 SGDLS, CDR2 YYNGEE. This CDR3 comprises 15 residues. V shed 3 bases and J 5 bases; nucleotides not matched to a gene: 6. CDR3 loop: CASSGTSGRNNEQFF. CDR3 sequence (DNA): TGTGCCAGCAGCGGAACTAGCGGGCGTAACAATGAGCAGTTCTTC.

Only a few counts were recorded for this clonotype. The chain employs TRBV6-1 and TRBJ1-1; D unresolved. This CDR3 has 13 amino acids. The V gene's germline CDR1 is MNHNS and CDR2 SASEGT. V was cut by 3 bases and J by 4 bases, with 9 bases left in between. The CDR3, as DNA: TGTGCCAGCAGTGATCGATTTCTCACTGAAGCTTTCTTT. This codes for CASSDRFLTEAFF.

In this sample, this clonotype turned up a few times. CDR3 loop: CSVELGPPDYEQYF. The DNA of the CDR3 is TGCAGCGTTGAGCTGGGTCCTCCAGACTACGAGCAGTACTTC. The J gene is TRBJ2-7, the V gene TRBV29-1, with unresolved D. This CDR3 contains 14 residues. Trimming took 3 bases from V and 3 from J, leaving 15 bases between them. From germline, CDR1 is SQVTM and CDR2 ANQGSEA.

In this sample, this clonotype turned up a few times. The rearrangement joins TRBV30 to TRBJ2-3; weak D call: TRBD2 (5 bases). Germline CDR1 GTSNPN, CDR2 SVGIG (reference sequence). This CDR3 has 13 amino acids. V was pared by 2 bases and J by 5 bases, with 11 bases between. In nucleotides, the CDR3 is TGTGCCTGGAGTTACGGGCGGGTAGATACGCAGTATTTT. It codes for CAWSYGRVDTQYF.

Here the CDR3 DNA reads TGTGCCAGCAGCGGACAGACAGTCACCGGGGAGCTGTTTTTT. This sequence encodes CASSGQTVTGELFF. The J gene is TRBJ2-2, the V gene TRBV11-2; D may be TRBD1 (6 bases). Deletions cut 5 bases from V and 4 bases from J, with 11 bases between. The CDR3 is 14 amino acids. The germline V gene encodes CDR1 SGHAT and CDR2 FQNNGV.

A word on this clonotype: One base away lies a much larger clone, so this may be a sequencing read error. The conserved final phenylalanine or tryptophan is absent from the CDR3, which likely points to a read error. V gene TRBV18 combines with J gene TRBJ2-5; D unresolved. This CDR3 has 13 amino acids. V was clipped by 8 bases and J by 1 base, with 11 bases between them. CDR1 is KGHSH, CDR2 LQKENI, per germline. CDR3 in amino acids: CASQQSLQETQYY. DNA for the CDR3: TGTGCCAGCCAACAATCCCTCCAAGAGACCCAGTACTAC.

This clonotype was observed a few times. The chain employs TRBV19 and TRBJ2-2; 8 bases fit TRBD2. Per the germline V gene, CDR1 is LNHDA and CDR2 is SQIVND (reference sequence). Losses at the gene ends were 5 bases for V and 2 bases for J; bases not matched to a gene: 4. The CDR3 length is 15 residues. The chain's CDR3 is CASSLLAANTGELFF. The CDR3 nucleotides read TGTGCCAGTAGTTTACTAGCGGCAAACACCGGGGAGCTGTTTTTT.

This clonotype was picked up a small number of times. This rearrangement joins TRBV7-8 to TRBJ2-6; D call uncertain. The V and J ends lost 5 bases and 4 bases respectively, with 9 bases between them. Germline CDR1 reads SGHVS; CDR2 reads FQNEAQ. The CDR3 is 14 residues long. The CDR3 loop reads CASSPLPGANVLTF. For the CDR3, the DNA is TGTGCCAGCAGCCCGTTGCCCGGGGCCAACGTCCTGACTTTC.

V gene TRBV3-1 combines with J gene TRBJ2-1; the match to TRBD1 covers 8 bases. Germline values: CDR1 LGHDT, CDR2 YNNKEL (reference sequence). J gave up 10 bases and V 4 bases, and 9 bases lay outside the gene matches. The CDR3 runs to 14 residues. The CDR3 region is CASSPFPGGQEQFF. The DNA for the CDR3 is TGTGCCAGCAGCCCATTCCCAGGGGGCCAGGAGCAGTTCTTC.

This clonotype was seen more than once but under ten times. The chain couples TRBV24-1 to TRBJ2-6; 10 bases fit TRBD2. Germline V gene lookup returns CDR1 KGHDR and CDR2 SFDVKD. The junction had 10 bases not matched to a gene; V was cut back by 2 bases and J by 1 base. The CDR3 contains 20 residues. CDR3 in amino acids: CATSDWDSGGTSSGANVLTF. In nucleotides, the CDR3 is TGTGCCACCAGTGATTGGGATAGCGGGGGGACATCATCTGGGGCCAACGTCCTGACTTTC.

This clonotype was observed a few times. The chain employs TRBV19 and TRBJ2-7; possible D gene TRBD1, 5 bases. Germline lookup yields CDR1 LNHDA and CDR2 SQIVND (reference sequence). The length of the CDR3 is 13 residues. V was trimmed by 6 bases and J by 4 bases, leaving 13 bases between them. The CDR3 nucleotides are TGTGCCAGTAGCCCCGGGTCAGGGTACGAGCAGTACTTC. Translation gives CASSPGSGYEQYF.

The V gene is TRBV5-4, the J gene TRBJ2-3, with D unresolved. Germline-derived CDR1 and CDR2 are SGHNT and YYREEE (reference sequence). The length of the CDR3 is 12 residues. V lost 10 bases to trimming and J lost 0 bases, with 9 bases between them. The CDR3 loop reads CAAVASTDTQYF. The DNA for the CDR3 is TGTGCCGCCGTGGCAAGCACAGATACGCAGTATTTT.

The genes are TRBV5-1 and TRBJ2-7; the D is unclear. CDR3 length: 15 residues. Per germline, CDR1 SGHRS and CDR2 YFSETQ. V dropped 0 bases and J dropped 3 bases, with 13 bases sitting between them. The DNA for the CDR3 is TGCGCCAGCAGCTTGGGACTCGGGCAGAACTACGAGCAGTACTTC. Translating gives CASSLGLGQNYEQYF.

This clonotype was seen many times. The rearrangement uses TRBV7-9 and TRBJ2-7; 8 bases line up with TRBD1. From germline, CDR1 is SEHNR and CDR2 FQNEAQ (reference sequence). This CDR3 contains 14 residues. Trimming removed 3 bases from V and 9 bases from J; junction bases left unmatched: 10. This CDR3 is CASSFSTQGQAQYF. The CDR3 bases are TGTGCCAGCAGCTTCTCTACGCAGGGACAGGCGCAGTACTTC. The whole variable domain, filled in from reference TRBV7-9 and TRBJ2-7, reads DTGVSQNPRHKITKRGQNVTFRCDPISEHNRLYWYRQTLGQGPEFLTYFQNEAQLEKSRLLSDRFSAERPKGSFSTLEIQRTEQGDSAMYLCASSFSTQGQAQYFGPGTRLTVT.

This clonotype showed up just a few times. The V and J genes are TRBV4-2 and TRBJ2-3; TRBD2 matches 14 bases. After removal of 4 bases from V and 0 bases from J, the junction contained 9 bases not matched to a gene. The CDR3 loop spans 19 amino acids. CDR1 LGHNA and CDR2 YNFKEQ come from the germline V gene. CDR3 protein: CASSLLGTSGGSSTDTQYF. The CDR3 region has the DNA TGTGCCAGCAGCCTCCTCGGGACTAGCGGGGGATCTAGCACAGATACGCAGTATTTT.

This clonotype was found many times. The chain is built from TRBV2 and TRBJ2-7; tentatively, D is TRBD1 (6 bases). Germline lookup yields CDR1 SNHLY and CDR2 FYNNEI. Trimming removed 6 bases at V and 1 base at J, with 16 bases between. CDR3 length: 15 amino acids. The DNA of the CDR3 is TGTGCCAGCAGACGACAGGACTTAGGATCCTACGAGCAGTACTTC. It translates to CASRRQDLGSYEQYF.

This chain links TRBV10-2 with TRBJ2-1; D is possibly TRBD2 (6 bases). V was clipped by 7 bases and J by 5 bases, with 9 bases between them. This CDR3 is 12 amino acids long. Germline CDR1 WSHSY, CDR2 SAAADI. DNA of the CDR3: TGCGCCAGCATGCGGGAAAACAATGAGCAGTTCTTC. Translating gives CASMRENNEQFF.

This clonotype was counted at least ten times. The rearrangement joins TRBV5-1 to TRBJ2-4; 7 bases line up with TRBD1. CDR1 SGHRS and CDR2 YFSETQ come from the germline V gene. The CDR3 runs 20 residues. V lost 4 bases to trimming and J lost 1 base; unmatched junction nucleotides: 20. The CDR3 sequence: CASSPAYLGQRGVAKNIQYF. CDR3 nucleotides: TGCGCCAGCAGCCCCGCCTACCTGGGACAGCGTGGCGTTGCCAAAAACATTCAGTACTTC.

This clonotype was counted at least ten times. The rearrangement joins TRBV5-1 to TRBJ2-1; TRBD2 matches at 11 bases. CDR1 SGHRS and CDR2 YFSETQ come from the germline V gene. The CDR3 is 16 residues long. Unmatched junction bases numbered 9, after V lost 2 bases and J lost 8 bases. CDR3 loop: CASSFNLAGGGDEQFF. The CDR3, as DNA: TGCGCCAGCAGCTTCAACCTAGCGGGAGGCGGGGATGAGCAGTTCTTC.

In this sample, this clonotype turned up a few times. The chain has TRBV2 and TRBJ2-7, with 7 bases identical to TRBD1. This CDR3 has 11 amino acids. The J segment lost 6 bases and the V segment lost 7 bases, leaving 3 bases of the junction unmatched. Germline CDR1 reads SNHLY; CDR2 reads FYNNEI. The CDR3 DNA reads as TGTGCCAGCAAGGGACAGATCGAGCAGTACTTC. This encodes CASKGQIEQYF.

This chain links TRBV7-9 with TRBJ1-1; D uncertain. Germline CDR1 is SEHNR and CDR2 is FQNEAQ (reference sequence). V shed 0 bases and J shed 5 bases, with 7 bases lying between them. CDR3 length: 13 residues. The CDR3 sequence is CASSLADWTEAFF. The CDR3 nucleotides read TGTGCCAGCAGCTTAGCTGATTGGACTGAAGCTTTCTTT.

The CDR3 loop reads CSVEGSGATEAFF. Written as DNA, the CDR3 is TGCAGCGTTGAAGGGTCAGGGGCCACTGAAGCTTTCTTT. The gene calls are TRBV29-1 and TRBJ1-1, with a tentative D call TRBD1 (6 bases). V gave up 1 base and J gave up 4 bases, with 10 bases separating them. Germline CDR1 and CDR2: SQVTM and ANQGSEA. This CDR3 has 13 residues. Full variable domain (outside the CDR3, taken from reference TRBV29-1 and TRBJ1-1): SAVISQKPSRDICQRGTSLTIQCQVDSQVTMMFWYRQQPGQSLTLIATANQGSEATYESGFVIDKFPISRPNLTFSTLTVSNMSPEDSSIYLCSVEGSGATEAFFGQGTRLTVV.

This rearrangement joins TRBV7-6 to TRBJ2-7; 14 bases are a match to TRBD2. Germline assignment: CDR1 SGHVS and CDR2 FNYEAQ. The CDR3 extends over 18 amino acids. After removal of 5 bases from V and 0 bases from J, the junction contained 9 bases not matched to a gene. The CDR3 here is CASSPGTSGGYSSYEQYF. In DNA, the CDR3 is TGTGCCAGCAGCCCCGGGACTAGCGGGGGTTATAGCTCCTACGAGCAGTACTTC.

This clonotype showed up just a few times. This rearrangement joins TRBV9 to TRBJ2-1; D unclear. The germline V and J ends were trimmed by 0 bases and 7 bases, with 11 bases remaining between them. CDR1 and CDR2 (germline): SGDLS, YYNGEE. CDR3 size: 14 residues. CDR3 nucleotide sequence: TGTGCCAGCAGCGTAGAAGAGCGCTTAAATGAGCAGTTCTTC. It specifies CASSVEERLNEQFF.

Only a few counts were recorded for this clonotype. The CDR3 reads CASSSFPTGTEAFF. CDR3 coding DNA: TGTGCCAGCAGCTCCTTCCCGACAGGGACTGAAGCTTTCTTT. The chain employs TRBV7-9 and TRBJ1-1; 7 nucleotides line up with TRBD1. Trimming at V came to 4 bases and at J to 5 bases, leaving 7 bases not matched to a gene. This CDR3 has 14 residues. The germline V gene encodes CDR1 SEHNR and CDR2 FQNEAQ (reference sequence).

This clonotype was counted only a few times. V gene TRBV2 combines with J gene TRBJ1-5, with D unclear. Trimming removed 6 bases from V and 0 bases from J, with 6 bases in between. CDR1 is SNHLY and CDR2 is FYNNEI in the germline V gene. The CDR3 extends over 13 amino acids. CDR3 sequence (DNA): TGTGCCAGCAGGGCGGATAGCAATCAGCCCCAGCATTTT. It translates to CASRADSNQPQHF.

This clonotype was counted between two and nine times. The V and J genes are TRBV10-1 and TRBJ1-1; D possibly corresponds to TRBD1 (5 bases). The length of the CDR3 is 17 residues. The V and J ends lost 6 bases and 0 bases respectively, with 20 bases between them. Germline values: CDR1 WNHNN, CDR2 SYGVQD (reference sequence). DNA of the CDR3: TGCGCCAGCAGGTTATGGACCAGGGATGGAGTGAACACTGAAGCTTTCTTT. Translated, it gives CASRLWTRDGVNTEAFF.